Listed below are T cell receptor beta chains from one sample, sequenced in a study of blood T cell repertoires in COVID-19. Sequenced by immunoSEQ multiplex PCR; TCRdb stores in-frame clones only, minus some. Of some 180,000 clones listed, about 88% are singletons. The source material was peripheral blood. Receptor source: a man aged 50 to 59 with COVID-19, enrolled during active disease. Each CDR3 is given with its conserved first and last residue.

v_gene	j_gene	CDR3aa
TRBV14	TRBJ1-2	CASSPRSNLYGYTF
TRBV4-3	TRBJ1-1	CASSQDFRADTEAFF
TRBV27	TRBJ2-1	CASSWAGDYNEQFF
TRBV3-1/TRBV3-2	TRBJ1-2	CASSQDQGGGYGYTF
TRBV6-5	TRBJ1-2	CASNHGGAPDYGYTF
TRBV27	TRBJ2-7	CASAGGQGAYEQYF
TRBV5-4	TRBJ2-3	CASSMGTSRNTQYF
TRBV5-1	TRBJ2-1	CASSSLAGEGNEQFF
TRBV7-9	TRBJ2-5	CASSLEGPETQYF
TRBV5-5	TRBJ2-2	CASSLFGLGTGNTGELFF
TRBV18	TRBJ2-7	CASSPQDREVGYEQYF
TRBV3-1/TRBV3-2	TRBJ2-2	CASSQVATGSLRNTGELFF
TRBV5-1	TRBJ2-7	CASSQTGTGLSEQYF
TRBV28	TRBJ2-1	CASSLPGDGEQFF
TRBV7-9	TRBJ2-1	CASSREGPYEQFF
TRBV2	TRBJ2-7	CASSADRGLSYEQYF
TRBV5-1	TRBJ2-1	CASSLWAGGGLAGGYEQFF
TRBV6-2/TRBV6-3	TRBJ2-3	CASSYALAGVADTQYF
TRBV19	TRBJ2-7	CASSGTGAYEQYF
TRBV5-1	TRBJ2-6	CASADGGTGANVLTF
TRBV19	TRBJ1-5	CATRPGGVYSNQPQHF
TRBV12-3/TRBV12-4	TRBJ2-4	CASTMGTVSIQYF
TRBV19	TRBJ2-7	CASSIADWAGGTYEQYF
TRBV5-1	TRBJ1-5	CASSSPGQGLDSNQPQHF
TRBV6-5	TRBJ2-7	CASTPAGRLRQYF
TRBV5-1	TRBJ2-3	CASSLDGRGGRNTQYF
TRBV19	TRBJ2-4	CASSIPGEAGRNIQYF
TRBV27	TRBJ1-5	CASSFAGVSNQPQHF
TRBV13	TRBJ2-3	CASSGLDRFDTDTQYF
TRBV7-3	TRBJ1-1	CASSLAAGATNTEAFF
TRBV7-8	TRBJ1-1	CASSLQGLLASEAFF
TRBV2	TRBJ1-1	CASILGGTVNTEAFF
TRBV4-3	TRBJ2-1	CASSQDSSAKGNEQFF
TRBV5-4	TRBJ2-3	CASSLAGAGSDTQYF
TRBV3-1/TRBV3-2	TRBJ2-3	CASSQVRSGPTSTDTQYF
TRBV7-2	TRBJ2-2	CASSLGRNTGELFF
TRBV2	TRBJ2-1	CASSELTSAYNEQFF
TRBV18	TRBJ1-3	CASSPRGLNSGNTIYF
TRBV6-5	TRBJ1-4	CASSYGYRGTNEKLFF
TRBV28	TRBJ2-2	CASSLSGSNTGELFF
TRBV5-8	TRBJ2-1	CASSLLGTEYNEQFF
TRBV19	TRBJ1-5	CASSTSDSGTGSQHF
TRBV6-5	TRBJ1-1	CASSSGGRSTEAFF
TRBV19	TRBJ1-5	CASRPRGNSNQPQHF
TRBV4-1	TRBJ2-3	CASSQVETGGDTQYF
TRBV5-1	TRBJ2-1	CASSLVPGHYNEQFF
TRBV5-1	TRBJ1-5	CASSSTGGSDQPQHF
TRBV6-6	TRBJ2-1	CASSLPGDNEQFF
TRBV7-9	TRBJ1-2	CASSLQGAAGYTF
TRBV30	TRBJ1-4	CAWSVGLGSEKLFF
TRBV4-1	TRBJ2-7	CASSQAALGTSDEQYF
TRBV12-3/TRBV12-4	TRBJ1-3	CASSPAGNTIYF
TRBV29-1	TRBJ1-1	CSVIQAARTEAFF
TRBV2	TRBJ2-7	CASSEPGAREQYF
TRBV16	TRBJ2-2	CASSHNPRQAGELFF